A single sample is the source of the 8 T cell receptor beta chains below, sequenced in a study of T cell responses to AZD1222 COVID-19 vaccine. Libraries were prepared by immunoSEQ multiplex PCR; TCRdb keeps only in-frame clonotypes and omits some of them. Of 95,000 to 100,000 clones in the sample, about 90% were seen once. Here the sequenced sample was peripheral blood, taken on day 0 of AZD1222 vaccination. The receptor source for this set is an adult in good health.

The chain has TRBV5-1 and TRBJ1-1, with D possibly TRBD1 on 6 matching bases. V was clipped by 1 base and J by 3 bases, with 10 bases between them. CDR3 length equals 14 residues. Germline values: CDR1 SGHRS, CDR2 YFSETQ. Written as DNA, the CDR3 is TGCGCCAGCAGCTTGCAGGGGAGAGACACTGAAGCTTTCTTT. It codes for CASSLQGRDTEAFF.

This chain joins TRBV7-9 and TRBJ1-2; D call uncertain. This CDR3 comprises 13 residues. Germline CDR1 and CDR2: SEHNR and FQNEAQ (reference sequence). The V and J ends lost 3 bases and 4 bases respectively, with 9 bases between them. The CDR3: CASSLEGVYGYTF. CDR3 DNA: TGTGCCAGCAGCTTGGAGGGAGTCTATGGCTACACCTTC.

This chain links TRBV3-1 (or the pseudogene TRBV3-2) with TRBJ1-4, with 10 positions matching TRBD1. Germline V gives CDR1 LGHDT, CDR2 YNNKEL (reference sequence). V lost 0 bases to trimming and J lost 10 bases; unmatched junction nucleotides: 11. The CDR3 totals 17 residues. The CDR3 nucleotides are TGTGCCAGCAGCCAAGATCCCGCGACAGGGGGCCTTCCAAAACTGTTTTTT. It translates to CASSQDPATGGLPKLFF.

This chain links TRBV5-4 with TRBJ1-6, with TRBD1 matching 7 bases. This CDR3 contains 14 residues. The V segment lost 0 bases and the J segment 7 bases; nucleotides outside the gene matches: 1. In germline, CDR1 is SGHNT, CDR2 YYREEE (reference sequence). The CDR3 DNA reads as TGTGCCAGCAGCTTGGGCAGGGGGAATTCACCCCTCCACTTT. Its translation: CASSLGRGNSPLHF.

The rearrangement uses TRBV5-1 and TRBJ1-3; weak D call: TRBD1 (5 bases). The CDR3 runs 14 residues. V lost 4 bases to trimming and J lost 8 bases, with 16 bases between them. From germline, CDR1 is SGHRS and CDR2 YFSETQ. The CDR3 DNA reads TGCGCCAGCAGCGCCCAGGGTGTCCCGGACACCATATATTTT. Its translation: CASSAQGVPDTIYF. Together with reference TRBV5-1 and TRBJ1-3, the CDR3 gives the full variable domain: KAGVTQTPRYLIKTRGQQVTLSCSPISGHRSVSWYQQTPGQGLQFLFEYFSETQRNKGNFPGRFSGRQFSNSRSEMNVSTLELGDSALYLCASSAQGVPDTIYFGEGSWLTVV.

This sequence joins TRBV3-1 (or the pseudogene TRBV3-2) and TRBJ1-6; D ambiguous. The V gene lost 0 bases and the J gene lost 9 bases, with 9 bases spanning the gap. From germline, CDR1 is LGHDT and CDR2 YNNKEL (reference sequence). CDR3 size: 14 residues. CDR3 DNA: TGTGCCAGCAGCCAAGATTTTGTGACTTCACCCCTCCACTTT. Translation gives CASSQDFVTSPLHF.

The chain carries TRBV4-1 and TRBJ2-7, with 9 bases fitting TRBD2. This CDR3 is 21 amino acids long. Germline CDR1 reads MGHRA; CDR2 reads YSYEKL. With V trimmed by 2 bases and J by 2 bases, 22 bases remained unmatched. The CDR3 DNA follows: TGCGCCAGCAGCCAATTAGTCTTGGAAGCTGCTCCGCTAGCGGGAACCTACGAGCAGTACTTC. This gives the protein CASSQLVLEAAPLAGTYEQYF.

The chain employs TRBV2 and TRBJ2-3, with unresolved D. V was pared by 6 bases and J by 8 bases, with 9 bases between. CDR3 length: 11 residues. CDR1 and CDR2 (germline): SNHLY, FYNNEI. The CDR3 DNA is TGTGCCAGCAGGTATCATGGTACGCAGTATTTT. Its translation: CASRYHGTQYF.